This entry lists 15 T cell receptor beta chains sequenced from one sample in a study of cytomegalovirus exposure and HLA in healthy donors (dated by TCRdb to 2017 to 2019). Preparation of the library involved the immunoSEQ multiplex PCR assay. Not all clones reach the TCRdb copy of this immuneACCESS table, which keeps in-frame sequences only. Checked studies attribute under half of the gap to unresolved V genes and leave the rest unexplained. A total of about 160,000 clones appear in this sample, over 85% of them only once. The ten largest clones represent under 4.5% of the sample. The sample consisted of PBMCs. The receptors derive from a young man in good health and CMV-seropositive.

The chain couples TRBV28 to TRBJ2-7; 9 positions agree with TRBD1. Germline values: CDR1 MDHEN, CDR2 SYDVKM. This CDR3 has 15 residues. V shed 9 bases and J 5 bases; nucleotides not matched to a gene: 14. The CDR3 region has the DNA TGTGCCAGTCTCTCTCCCGGGACAGGGAGCAACGAGCAGTACTTC. Translation: CASLSPGTGSNEQYF. The complete variable domain, with remaining parts taken from reference TRBV28 and TRBJ2-7, reads DVKVTQSSRYLVKRTGEKVFLECVQDMDHENMFWYRQDPGLGLRLIYFSYDVKMKEKGDIPEGYSVSREKKERFSLILESASTNQTSMYLCASLSPGTGSNEQYFGPGTRLTVT.

The chain couples TRBV9 to TRBJ2-7, with a weak D call TRBD1 (5 bases). This CDR3 has 16 residues. Per germline, CDR1 SGDLS and CDR2 YYNGEE. Between the trimmed V and J ends, which lost 3 bases and 2 bases, there was a span of 18 bases. This CDR3 reads CASSDFKDTRPYEQYF. The CDR3 region has the DNA TGTGCCAGCAGCGATTTTAAGGACACGCGTCCCTACGAGCAGTACTTC.

This chain links TRBV4-1 with TRBJ2-4; 10 bases are shared with TRBD1. The CDR3 is made up of 18 amino acids. Germline CDR1 is MGHRA and CDR2 is YSYEKL. The J segment lost 1 base and the V segment lost 4 bases, leaving 10 bases of the junction unmatched. CDR3 coding DNA: TGCGCCAGCAGCCCGGGCAGACAGGGGGCTAGGGCCAAAAACATTCAGTACTTC. This codes for CASSPGRQGARAKNIQYF.

In this sample, this clone turned up once. In nucleotides, the CDR3 is TGTGCCTGGAGTGATTATGGGACAGGGGGGCAGTGGGCTGGAAACACCATATATTTT. This sequence encodes CAWSDYGTGGQWAGNTIYF. This chain uses TRBV30 with TRBJ1-3; 11 positions agree with TRBD1. V gave up 1 base and J gave up 2 bases; unmatched junction bases: 13. Germline assignment: CDR1 GTSNPN and CDR2 SVGIG (reference sequence). CDR3 length: 19 residues.

The chain carries TRBV27 and TRBJ2-5; 8 bases line up with TRBD1. CDR1 and CDR2 from the germline V gene are MNHEY and SMNVEV (reference sequence). Trimming at V came to 5 bases and at J to 5 bases, leaving 4 bases not matched to a gene. The CDR3 contains 13 residues. Here the CDR3 DNA reads TGTGCCAGCAGTCTACGGACAGGGGAGACCCAGTACTTC. This codes for CASSLRTGETQYF.

This sequence joins TRBV6-1 and TRBJ2-1; D is unresolved. CDR1 is MNHNS, CDR2 SASEGT, per germline. V lost 3 bases and J 10 bases, leaving 16 bases between the germline ends. The CDR3 length is 14 residues. For the CDR3, the DNA is TGTGCCAGCAGTGATTCCCCCAAGAGCTGGGAGCAGTTCTTC. This translates into CASSDSPKSWEQFF.

This chain uses TRBV5-6 with TRBJ1-1; no reliable D call. The CDR3 covers 14 residues. Trimming took 2 bases from V and 3 from J, leaving 11 bases between them. The germline V gene encodes CDR1 SGHDT and CDR2 YYEEEE. The CDR3 nucleotides read TGTGCCAGCAGCTTCGGTCTTGGAGACACTGAAGCTTTCTTT. It specifies CASSFGLGDTEAFF.

The V call is TRBV6-1, the J call TRBJ1-3; 8 nucleotides align to TRBD1. CDR1 and CDR2 (germline): MNHNS, SASEGT. The junction had 7 bases not matched to a gene; V was cut back by 2 bases and J by 1 base. This CDR3 is 17 amino acids long. In nucleotides, the CDR3 is TGTGCCAGCAGTGAATTTGCAGGGGGCAGGTCTGGAAACACCATATATTTT. Translation: CASSEFAGGRSGNTIYF.

This clone showed up just once. V is TRBV5-5 and J is TRBJ2-1; 10 nucleotides line up with TRBD1. V lost 2 bases, J lost 5 bases, and 10 bases stayed unmatched. From germline, CDR1 is SGHKS and CDR2 YYEKEE (reference sequence). The length of the CDR3 is 17 residues. The CDR3 spells CASSFRTGGTPNNEQFF. CDR3 sequence (DNA): TGTGCCAGCAGCTTCCGGACAGGGGGGACCCCCAACAATGAGCAGTTCTTC.

This clone was recorded once. The chain employs TRBV18 and TRBJ2-7, with 13 bases aligning to TRBD2. Germline-derived CDR1 and CDR2 are KGHSH and LQKENI. The CDR3 totals 16 residues. The V gene end was trimmed by 2 bases and the J gene end by 7 bases; junction bases not matched to a gene: 8. The CDR3 reads CASSPSPGTSGTEQYF. CDR3 bases: TGTGCCAGCTCACCAAGCCCCGGGACTAGCGGGACAGAGCAGTACTTC.

The V and J genes are TRBV9 and TRBJ2-1; the match to TRBD2 covers 11 bases. CDR1 and CDR2 (germline): SGDLS, YYNGEE. V lost 3 bases and J lost 2; bases outside the gene matches: 4. CDR3 length: 16 residues. This chain's CDR3 is CASSAELAGAYNEQFF. As DNA, the CDR3 is TGTGCCAGCAGCGCCGAACTAGCGGGAGCCTACAATGAGCAGTTCTTC.

This chain uses TRBV6-6 with TRBJ2-1, with 11 bases matching TRBD2. This CDR3 is 16 amino acids long. The germline CDR1 and CDR2 sequences are MNHNY and SVGAGI (reference sequence). Trimming at V came to 5 bases and at J to 4 bases, leaving 7 bases not matched to a gene. CDR3 sequence reads: CASSTPTSGVYNEQFF. The CDR3 nucleotides are TGTGCCAGCAGTACCCCGACTAGCGGGGTTTACAATGAGCAGTTCTTC.

The chain recombines TRBV28 with TRBJ2-7; TRBD2 agrees at 10 bases. This CDR3 comprises 15 residues. Germline CDR1 reads MDHEN; CDR2 reads SYDVKM. V was pared by 4 bases and J by 0 bases, with 3 bases of the junction left unmatched. CDR3 amino acids: CASSSASGSSYEQYF. CDR3 nucleotides: TGTGCCAGCAGTTCTGCTAGCGGGAGCTCCTACGAGCAGTACTTC.

The gene calls are TRBV7-9 and TRBJ2-3; 15 bases map to TRBD2. The CDR3 sequence is 18 residues long. Trimming took 0 bases from V and 5 from J; bases not matched to a gene: 6. Germline CDR1 SEHNR, CDR2 FQNEAQ (reference sequence). The chain's CDR3 is CASSLAGLAGGVRDTQYF. The CDR3 nucleotides read TGTGCCAGCAGCTTAGCGGGACTAGCGGGAGGCGTCCGAGATACGCAGTATTTT.

V is TRBV4-2 and J is TRBJ2-1, with 10 positions matching TRBD1. Germline CDR1 is LGHNA and CDR2 is YNFKEQ. V lost 1 base to trimming and J lost 14 bases; unmatched junction nucleotides: 14. CDR3 size: 16 residues. The CDR3 sequence is CASSQGDRGVDSSEFF. CDR3 bases: TGTGCCAGCAGCCAAGGGGACAGGGGAGTAGACTCATCAGAGTTCTTC.